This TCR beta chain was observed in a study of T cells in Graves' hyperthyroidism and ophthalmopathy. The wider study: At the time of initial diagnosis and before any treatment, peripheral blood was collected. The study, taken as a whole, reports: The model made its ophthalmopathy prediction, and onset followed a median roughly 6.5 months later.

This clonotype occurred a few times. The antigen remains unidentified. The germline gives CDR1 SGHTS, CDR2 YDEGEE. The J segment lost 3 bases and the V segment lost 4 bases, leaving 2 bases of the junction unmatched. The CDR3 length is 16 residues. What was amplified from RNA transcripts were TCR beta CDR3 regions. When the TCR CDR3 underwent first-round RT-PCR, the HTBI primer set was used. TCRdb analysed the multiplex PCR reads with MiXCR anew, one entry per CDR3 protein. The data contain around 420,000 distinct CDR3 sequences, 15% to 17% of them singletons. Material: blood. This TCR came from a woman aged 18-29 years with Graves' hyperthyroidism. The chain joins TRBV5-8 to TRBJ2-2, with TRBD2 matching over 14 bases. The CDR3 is CASSTGLAGDTGELFF. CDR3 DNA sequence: TGTGCCAGCAGCACGGGACTAGCGGGAGACACCGGGGAGCTGTTTTTT.